This T cell receptor (beta chain) appears in the sequencing data of a study of T cells in Graves' hyperthyroidism and ophthalmopathy. Hyperthyroidism, newly diagnosed and lasting under 2 months, affected patients aged 18 to 65. In its sample, this clonotype was seen once. CDR3 length: 13 amino acids. V lost 6 bases and J lost 2; bases outside the gene matches: 6. The germline CDR1 and CDR2 sequences are DFQATT and SNEGSKA (reference sequence). Amplification yielded TCR beta CDR3 regions, with RNA transcripts as the source. The HTBI primer set was used in a first-round RT-PCR of the TCR CDR3. One entry per CDR3 protein, called by TCRdb with MiXCR from the multiplex PCR reads. The table lists over 700,000 distinct CDR3 sequences, roughly 40% of them singletons, with approximately 10% in the top ten.

Sequencing was performed on blood. J is TRBJ2-7 and V is TRBV20-1; 8 nucleotides line up with TRBD2. This sequence was found in a man younger than 35 with Graves' hyperthyroidism. CDR3 protein: CSARLGLAYEQYF. CDR3 bases: TGCAGTGCACGCCTGGGACTAGCCTACGAGCAGTACTTC.